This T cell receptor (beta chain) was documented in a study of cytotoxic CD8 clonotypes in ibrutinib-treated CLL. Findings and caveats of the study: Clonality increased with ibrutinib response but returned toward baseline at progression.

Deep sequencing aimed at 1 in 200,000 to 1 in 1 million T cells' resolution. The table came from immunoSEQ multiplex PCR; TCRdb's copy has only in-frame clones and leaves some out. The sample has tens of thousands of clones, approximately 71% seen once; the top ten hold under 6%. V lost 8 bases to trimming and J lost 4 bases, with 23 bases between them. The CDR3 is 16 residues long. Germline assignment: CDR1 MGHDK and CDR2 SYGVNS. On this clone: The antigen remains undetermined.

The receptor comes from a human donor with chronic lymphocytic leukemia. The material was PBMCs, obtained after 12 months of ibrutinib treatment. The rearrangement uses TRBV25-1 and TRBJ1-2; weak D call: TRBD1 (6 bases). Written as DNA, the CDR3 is TGTGCCAGCCCCAAGTGGCAGGGGATTAGTTGCTATGGCTACACCTTC. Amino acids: CASPKWQGISCYGYTF.